The clone carrying this TCR beta chain has a count of ten or more. Its antigen is not identified. In making diagnoses, clinical symptoms, serum thyroxine and TRAb, thyroid ultrasound and orbital computed tomography were all used. Germline CDR1 and CDR2: MNHEY and SMNVEV (reference sequence). V lost 2 bases to trimming and J lost 2 bases; unmatched junction nucleotides: 7. The CDR3 has 16 amino acids. These data originate in a study of T cells in Graves' hyperthyroidism and ophthalmopathy. Broader study findings: Model output signaled ophthalmopathy a median around 6.9 months ahead of onset. Among thyroid clonotypes expanded above 0.001, most also appeared in blood.

Researchers took RNA transcripts and amplified the TCR beta CDR3 regions from them. Researchers ran a first-round RT-PCR on the TCR CDR3 using the HTBI primer set. Using its own MiXCR run on the multiplex PCR reads, TCRdb lists one record per CDR3 protein. Of around 490,000 distinct CDR3 sequences listed, around 20% are singletons. The receptor comes from a man aged 35 to 55 with Graves' ophthalmopathy. Sequencing input: blood. The chain has TRBV27 and TRBJ2-7, with 9 bases that match TRBD2. In nucleotides, the CDR3 is TGTGCCAGCAGTTTACACCGGGGCGGGGGGGCCTACGAGCAGTACTTC. As protein: CASSLHRGGGAYEQYF.